The T cell receptor (beta chain) described here comes from a study of CD4 T cells in relation to SARS-CoV-2 and coronaviruses. Study at large: TCR beta CDR3s were sequenced after approximately ten-day antigen culture of PBMCs.

V lost 3 bases, J lost 0 bases, and 6 bases lay in between. The V gene's germline CDR1 is DFQATT and CDR2 SNEGSKA (reference sequence). The CDR3 totals 12 residues. With regard to this clone: Its antigen remains unidentified.

Before the COVID-19 pandemic, during about 2010-2018, CD4+ T cells were taken from unexposed donors. CD4+ T cells were isolated from the cells after around 9 days of culture. Unexposed-donor CD4+ T cells were probed with SARS-CoV-2 S/N and four cold-coronavirus spikes, cells permitting. The repertoire was sequenced with immunoSEQ multiplex PCR; TCRdb's copy has only in-frame clones and lacks some. The sample lists 20,000 to 25,000 clones, less than 85% seen once, with around 15% in the top ten. Material for sequencing was CD4+ T cells from PBMCs, cultured in vitro. The sequence came from a human donor in good health. The chain recombines TRBV20-1 with TRBJ2-7, with D uncertain. DNA for the CDR3: TGCAGTGCTAGTGCACCCTCCTACGAGCAGTACTTC. Amino acids: CSASAPSYEQYF.